This TCR beta chain stems from a study of neoadjuvant anti-PD-1 for oral cavity cancer. The wider study: Nivolumab at 3 mg/kg was mostly given biweekly, three to four doses, pre-surgery. Around day 43, patients without progression received a fourth nivolumab dose before surgery.

Germline-derived CDR1 and CDR2 are SGHNT and YYREEE (reference sequence). After removal of 2 bases from V and 0 bases from J, the junction contained 11 bases not matched to a gene. The CDR3 covers 18 residues. Stated time point: after neoadjuvant nivolumab, at surgical resection. Patients were newly diagnosed with stage II-IVA oral cavity squamous cell carcinoma without prior systemic or radiation treatment. The patients had HPV-negative, locally advanced oral cavity squamous cell carcinoma. TCRdb's table, derived via immunoSEQ multiplex PCR, lists solely in-frame clones and lacks some. The sample has approximately 10,000 clones; under 75% are singletons.

This chain joins TRBV5-4 and TRBJ2-1, with 7 bases fitting TRBD1. The sequencing here drew on PBMCs, taken after nivolumab (anti-PD-1) treatment. The clonotype was recovered from a person between 40 and 85 years old with oral cavity squamous cell carcinoma. The CDR3 DNA sequence: TGTGCCAGCAGCTTTAAAGCGGACAGGAAGAGCTCCTACAATGAGCAGTTCTTC. Translating it yields CASSFKADRKSSYNEQFF.